This T cell receptor beta chain was profiled in a study of T cells in Graves' hyperthyroidism and ophthalmopathy. Regarding the study as a whole: Median prediction lead before ophthalmopathy onset was 6.5 months with the model.

It was RNA transcripts that yielded the amplified TCR beta CDR3 regions. In the first-round RT-PCR of the TCR CDR3, the HTBI primer set was used. TCRdb ran MiXCR on the multiplex PCR reads and lists one entry per CDR3 protein. The sample consists of about 600,000 distinct CDR3 sequences, 13% to 15% of them appearing once. This clonotype was found many times. As yet, its antigen is unknown. The specimen was blood. This sequence was found in a woman between 18 and 29 years old with Graves' ophthalmopathy.

The CDR3 DNA reads as TGCAGCGTTGGGGAACAGGTTAATGAAAAACTGTTTTTT. It translates to CSVGEQVNEKLFF. V is TRBV29-1 and J is TRBJ1-4; tentative D call: TRBD1 (5 bases). The CDR3 sequence is 13 residues long. Trimming removed 4 bases at V and 4 bases at J, with 10 bases between. Per germline, CDR1 SQVTM and CDR2 ANQGSEA.